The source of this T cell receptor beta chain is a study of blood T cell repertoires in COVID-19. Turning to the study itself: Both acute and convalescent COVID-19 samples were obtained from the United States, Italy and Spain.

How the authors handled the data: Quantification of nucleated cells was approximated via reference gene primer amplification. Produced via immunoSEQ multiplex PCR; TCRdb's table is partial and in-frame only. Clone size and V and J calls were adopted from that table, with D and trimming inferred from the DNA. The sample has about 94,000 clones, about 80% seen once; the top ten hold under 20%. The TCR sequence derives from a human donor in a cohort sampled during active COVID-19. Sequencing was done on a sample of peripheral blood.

The CDR3 region is CASRWTAEAFF. In nucleotides, the CDR3 is TGTGCCAGCAGGTGGACAGCTGAAGCTTTCTTT. The V call is TRBV28, the J call TRBJ1-1; maybe TRBD1 (6 bases). The germline CDR1 and CDR2 sequences are MDHEN and SYDVKM. CDR3 length: 11 amino acids. The ends were cut back, 6 bases at V and 6 bases at J, with 8 bases in the middle.